This TCR beta chain was sequenced in a study of cytomegalovirus exposure and HLA in healthy donors. Study in general: Tens of millions of unique TCRs, all from HLA-typed donors, were included in an early release of the data.

The PCR contained 60 Vbeta and 13 Jbeta primers. Only in-frame clones appear in the TCRdb table, and some are missing; sequencing was by immunoSEQ multiplex PCR. Of roughly 200,000 clones listed, roughly 9.5% are singletons. With 3 bases removed from V and 1 base from J, the gap between germline ends came to 9 bases. CDR1 and CDR2 (germline): KGHSH, LQKENI. This CDR3 spans 14 amino acids. Sequencing input: PBMCs. This sequence originates from a woman aged 25 to 45 in good health and CMV-seropositive. The rearrangement links TRBV18 to TRBJ1-1, with D maybe TRBD1 (5 bases). Here the CDR3 DNA reads TGTGCCAGCTCACCTCAAACAGGGAACACTGAAGCTTTCTTT. Translated: CASSPQTGNTEAFF.